The 13 T cell receptor beta chains below come from one sample, sequenced in a study of response to subunit inactivated influenza vaccine. One entry per CDR3 protein results from TCRdb running MiXCR on the RT-PCR reads. Of 500,000 to 550,000 distinct CDR3 sequences in the sample, less than 10% are singletons; the top ten hold roughly 13%. This specimen was PBMCs from blood, taken less than 30 months after vaccination. These receptors were collected from a man aged 50-75 years who received an inactivated influenza vaccine.

This clonotype was found a few times. The chain links TRBV28 to TRBJ2-7; 8 positions agree with TRBD2. The trim removed 3 bases at V and 3 bases at J, leaving 7 bases unmatched. The CDR3 has 15 amino acids. The germline V gene has CDR1 MDHEN and CDR2 SYDVKM. The CDR3 DNA sequence: TGTGCCAGCAGTTTCGATCTGCGGGGGGACTACGAGCAGTACTTC. It encodes CASSFDLRGDYEQYF.

V usage is TRBV4-1 and J usage is TRBJ1-2; TRBD1 agrees at 7 bases. The germline CDR1 and CDR2 sequences are MGHRA and YSYEKL. The CDR3 runs to 14 residues. The junction had 4 bases not matched to a gene; V was cut back by 2 bases and J by 4 bases. In nucleotides, the CDR3 is TGCGCCAGCAGCCAACGACAGGGAGGCTATGGCTACACCTTC. Protein: CASSQRQGGYGYTF.

There are a few counts of this clonotype. The rearrangement uses TRBV5-1 and TRBJ2-6; no reliable D call. Trimming left V 0 bases short and J 0 bases short, with 10 bases between. The CDR3 consists of 17 residues. The germline CDR1 and CDR2 sequences are SGHRS and YFSETQ. CDR3 loop: CASSLEYSGSGANVLTF. Here the CDR3 DNA reads TGCGCCAGCAGCTTGGAATATTCGGGCTCTGGGGCCAACGTCCTGACTTTC.

This clonotype was detected only a few times. The chain has TRBV6-2 or TRBV6-3 and TRBJ2-7, with 7 bases aligning to TRBD1. This CDR3 comprises 12 residues. Germline CDR1 and CDR2: MNHEY and SVGEGT. The trim removed 5 bases at V and 6 bases at J, leaving 4 bases unmatched. CDR3 sequence reads: CASSVTGREQYF. As DNA, the CDR3 is TGTGCCAGCAGTGTGACAGGGCGCGAGCAGTACTTC.

The chain links TRBV3-1 to TRBJ2-3, with 11 bases matching TRBD2. Per germline, CDR1 LGHDT and CDR2 YNNKEL (reference sequence). V shed 2 bases and J 15 bases; nucleotides not matched to a gene: 4. This CDR3 comprises 12 residues. The CDR3: CASSQPSGGFYF. CDR3 in DNA: TGTGCCAGCAGCCAACCTAGCGGGGGGTTCTATTTT.

There are many counts of this clonotype. This chain uses TRBV12-3 or TRBV12-4 with TRBJ2-3; D ambiguous. CDR3 length: 15 amino acids. V was clipped by 1 base and J by 2 bases, with 10 bases between them. The CDR3 spells CASSLDSRHTDTQYF. CDR3 bases: TGTGCCAGCAGTTTAGACTCGCGGCACACAGATACGCAGTATTTT.

This clonotype was picked up a small number of times. The CDR3, as DNA: TGTGCCAGCTCCCCGTGGGGAACAGGGGGCTACGAGCAGTACTTC. Translation: CASSPWGTGGYEQYF. The rearrangement uses TRBV7-2 and TRBJ2-7; 8 bases are shared with TRBD1. V gave up 8 bases and J gave up 3 bases; unmatched junction bases: 12. The CDR3 has 15 amino acids. Looked up from germline, CDR1 is SGHTA and CDR2 is FQGNSA.

V usage is TRBV20-1 and J usage is TRBJ1-2; a weak D match, TRBD1 (5 bases). Germline CDR1 and CDR2: DFQATT and SNEGSKA (reference sequence). This CDR3 is 13 amino acids long. The DNA for the CDR3 is TGCAGCTCCCGTATTCAGGGCGAGAGTGGCTACACCTTC. It specifies CSSRIQGESGYTF.

This clonotype was seen many times. This chain joins TRBV5-1 and TRBJ2-1; 11 nucleotides match TRBD2. V was pared by 3 bases and J by 6 bases, with 5 bases of the junction left unmatched. The germline gives CDR1 SGHRS, CDR2 YFSETQ. The CDR3 is 15 residues long. The CDR3 region has the DNA TGCGCCAGCAGCTCCGGACTAGCGGGTTTCAATGAGCAGTTCTTC. It specifies CASSSGLAGFNEQFF.

This clonotype has at least ten counts. V gene TRBV29-1 combines with J gene TRBJ2-5; D uncertain. CDR1 and CDR2 from the germline V gene are SQVTM and ANQGSEA. V was clipped by 3 bases and J by 4 bases, with 9 bases between them. This CDR3 has 12 amino acids. Here the CDR3 reads CSVDLVGETQYF. The CDR3 DNA follows: TGCAGCGTTGATCTGGTTGGAGAGACCCAGTACTTC.

CDR3 sequence: CASSLGGTDTGELFF. CDR3 nucleotides: TGCGCCAGCAGCTTGGGTGGGACGGACACCGGGGAGCTGTTTTTT. V usage is TRBV5-1 and J usage is TRBJ2-2, with D possibly being TRBD1 or TRBD2 (5 bases each). There are 15 residues in the CDR3. Germline V gene lookup returns CDR1 SGHRS and CDR2 YFSETQ. The germline V and J ends were trimmed by 0 bases and 3 bases, with 9 bases remaining between them.

There are a few counts of this clonotype. The V gene is TRBV20-1, the J gene TRBJ1-1; TRBD1 might be the D (5 bases). CDR1 DFQATT and CDR2 SNEGSKA come from the germline V gene (reference sequence). Trimming removed 5 bases from V and 1 base from J, with 8 bases in between. The CDR3 runs to 12 residues. DNA for the CDR3: TGCAGTGCTGCTGACAGGAACACTGAAGCTTTCTTT. Translating it yields CSAADRNTEAFF.

This clonotype has a handful of counts. V gene TRBV7-2 combines with J gene TRBJ1-5; D is perhaps TRBD1 (6 bases). Germline CDR1 SGHTA, CDR2 FQGNSA. V shed 5 bases and J shed 3 bases, with 11 bases lying between them. The CDR3 spans 14 residues. CDR3 coding DNA: TGTGCCAGCAGCCGAGGACAGACCAATCAGCCCCAGCATTTT. Translation gives CASSRGQTNQPQHF.